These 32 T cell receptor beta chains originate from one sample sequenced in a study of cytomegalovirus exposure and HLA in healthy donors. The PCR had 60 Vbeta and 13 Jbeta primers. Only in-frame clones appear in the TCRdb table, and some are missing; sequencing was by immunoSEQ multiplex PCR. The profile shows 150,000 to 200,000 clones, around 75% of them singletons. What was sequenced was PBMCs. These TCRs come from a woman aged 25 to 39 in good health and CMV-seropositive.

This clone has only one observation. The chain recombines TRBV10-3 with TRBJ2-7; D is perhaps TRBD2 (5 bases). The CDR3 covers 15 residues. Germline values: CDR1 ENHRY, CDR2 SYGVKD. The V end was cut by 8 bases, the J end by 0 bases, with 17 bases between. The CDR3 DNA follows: TGTGCCATCGCGGACTCTGGGGTTGCCTCCTACGAGCAGTACTTC. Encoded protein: CAIADSGVASYEQYF.

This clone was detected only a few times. The CDR3 DNA is TGCAGCGTTGGGGCCCTTTACGACACTGAAGCTTTCTTT. It translates to CSVGALYDTEAFF. The chain is built from TRBV29-1 and TRBJ1-1; D remains ambiguous. Trimming removed 4 bases at V and 3 bases at J, with 12 bases between. CDR1 and CDR2 from the germline V gene are SQVTM and ANQGSEA. The CDR3 has 13 amino acids.

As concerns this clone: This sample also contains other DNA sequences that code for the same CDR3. The CDR3 coding sequence is TGTGCCAGTCGGCGGACAGATACGCAGTATTTT. Its protein is CASRRTDTQYF. The genes are TRBV6-5 and TRBJ2-3; the D is unclear. The CDR3 contains 11 residues. V was shortened by 9 bases and J by 3 bases, with 7 bases between the two germline ends. Per the germline V gene, CDR1 is MNHEY and CDR2 is SVGAGI.

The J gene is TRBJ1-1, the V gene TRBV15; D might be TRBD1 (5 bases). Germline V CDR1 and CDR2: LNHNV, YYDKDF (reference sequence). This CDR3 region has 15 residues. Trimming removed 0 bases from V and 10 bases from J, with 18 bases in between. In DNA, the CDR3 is TGTGCCACCAGCAGAGAGGCAGGGTTGGTATGGGGAGCTTTCTTT. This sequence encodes CATSREAGLVWGAFF.

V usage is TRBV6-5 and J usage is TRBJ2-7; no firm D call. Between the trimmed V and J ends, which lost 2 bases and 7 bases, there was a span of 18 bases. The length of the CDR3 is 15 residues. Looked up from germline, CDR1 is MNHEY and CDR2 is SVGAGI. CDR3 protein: CASSYEPGSFTEQYF. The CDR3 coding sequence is TGTGCCAGCAGTTACGAGCCAGGCTCTTTTACGGAGCAGTACTTC.

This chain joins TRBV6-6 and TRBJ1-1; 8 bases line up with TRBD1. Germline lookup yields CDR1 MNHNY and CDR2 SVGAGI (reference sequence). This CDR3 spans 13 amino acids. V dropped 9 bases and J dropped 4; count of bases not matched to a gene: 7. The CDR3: CASWTGWGTEAFF. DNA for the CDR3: TGTGCCAGTTGGACAGGGTGGGGCACTGAAGCTTTCTTT.

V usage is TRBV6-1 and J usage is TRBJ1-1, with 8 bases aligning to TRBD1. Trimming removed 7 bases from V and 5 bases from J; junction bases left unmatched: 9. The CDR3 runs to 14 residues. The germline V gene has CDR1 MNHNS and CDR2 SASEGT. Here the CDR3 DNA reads TGTGCCAGCACTAGGCAGGGGGCGGGTACTGAAGCTTTCTTT. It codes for CASTRQGAGTEAFF.

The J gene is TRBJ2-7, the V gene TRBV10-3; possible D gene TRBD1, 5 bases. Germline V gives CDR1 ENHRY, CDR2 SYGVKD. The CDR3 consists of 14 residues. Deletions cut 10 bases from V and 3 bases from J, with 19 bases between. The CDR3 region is CATLLGAGIYEQYF. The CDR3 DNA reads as TGTGCCACCCTCCTTGGGGCAGGGATCTACGAGCAGTACTTC.

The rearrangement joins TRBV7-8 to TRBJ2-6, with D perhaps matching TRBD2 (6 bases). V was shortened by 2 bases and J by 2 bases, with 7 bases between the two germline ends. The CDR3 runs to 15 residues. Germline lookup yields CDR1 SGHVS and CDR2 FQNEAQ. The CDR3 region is CASSLPGAGANVLTF. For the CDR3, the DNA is TGTGCCAGCAGCTTACCGGGGGCTGGGGCCAACGTCCTGACTTTC.

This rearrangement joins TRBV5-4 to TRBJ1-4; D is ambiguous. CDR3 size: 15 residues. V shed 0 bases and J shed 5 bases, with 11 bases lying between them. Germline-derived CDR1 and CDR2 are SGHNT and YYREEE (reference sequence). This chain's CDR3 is CASSLEGWENEKLFF. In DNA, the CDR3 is TGTGCCAGCAGCTTGGAGGGTTGGGAGAATGAAAAACTGTTTTTT.

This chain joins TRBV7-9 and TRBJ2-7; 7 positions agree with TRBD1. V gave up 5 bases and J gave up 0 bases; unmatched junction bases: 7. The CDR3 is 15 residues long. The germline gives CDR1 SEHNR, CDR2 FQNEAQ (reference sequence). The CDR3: CASSARDSNSYEQYF. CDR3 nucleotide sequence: TGTGCCAGCAGCGCCCGGGACAGTAACTCCTACGAGCAGTACTTC.

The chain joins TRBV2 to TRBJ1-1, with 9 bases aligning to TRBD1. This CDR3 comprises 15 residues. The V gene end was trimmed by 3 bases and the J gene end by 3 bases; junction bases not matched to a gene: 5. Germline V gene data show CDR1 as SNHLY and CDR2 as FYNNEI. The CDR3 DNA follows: TGTGCCAGCAGTGATCCGGGACAGGGATACACTGAAGCTTTCTTT. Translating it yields CASSDPGQGYTEAFF. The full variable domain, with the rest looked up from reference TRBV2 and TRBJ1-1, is EPEVTQTPSHQVTQMGQEVILRCVPISNHLYFYWYRQILGQKVEFLVSFYNNEISEKSEIFDDQFSVERPDGSNFTLKIRSTKLEDSAMYFCASSDPGQGYTEAFFGQGTRLTVV.

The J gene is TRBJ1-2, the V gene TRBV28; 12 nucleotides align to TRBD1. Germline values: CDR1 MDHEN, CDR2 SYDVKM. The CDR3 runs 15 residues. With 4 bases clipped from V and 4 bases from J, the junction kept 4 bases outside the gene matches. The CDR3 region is CASSWGTGGGYGYTF. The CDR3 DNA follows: TGTGCCAGCAGTTGGGGGACAGGGGGCGGCTATGGCTACACCTTC.

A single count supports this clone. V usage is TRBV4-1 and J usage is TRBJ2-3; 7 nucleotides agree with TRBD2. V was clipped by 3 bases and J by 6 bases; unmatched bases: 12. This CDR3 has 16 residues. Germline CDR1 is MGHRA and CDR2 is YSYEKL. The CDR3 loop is CASSHLGRGSRDTQYF. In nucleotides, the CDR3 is TGCGCCAGCAGCCATCTAGGGAGGGGTTCGCGGGATACGCAGTATTTT.

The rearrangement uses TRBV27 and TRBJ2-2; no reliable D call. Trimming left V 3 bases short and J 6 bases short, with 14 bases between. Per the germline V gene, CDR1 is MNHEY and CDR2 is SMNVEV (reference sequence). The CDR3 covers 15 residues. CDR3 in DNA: TGTGCCAGCAGTTTCTGGCGCCCGGGTCCCGGGGAGCTGTTTTTT. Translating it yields CASSFWRPGPGELFF.

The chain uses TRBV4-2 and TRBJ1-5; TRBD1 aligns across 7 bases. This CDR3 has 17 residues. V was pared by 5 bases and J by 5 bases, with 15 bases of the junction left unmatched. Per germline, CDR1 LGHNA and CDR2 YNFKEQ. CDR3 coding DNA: TGTGCCAGCAGCTTGGGGTCCTGGGCGACAGGGTATCAGCCCCAGCATTTT. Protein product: CASSLGSWATGYQPQHF.

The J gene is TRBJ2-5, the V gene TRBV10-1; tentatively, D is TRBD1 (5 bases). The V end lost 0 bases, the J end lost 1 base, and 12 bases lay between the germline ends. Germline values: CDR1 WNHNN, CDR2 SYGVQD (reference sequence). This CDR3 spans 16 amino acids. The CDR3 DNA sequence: TGCGCCAGCAGTGAGTCTAGCTCAGGGATCCAAGAGACCCAGTACTTC. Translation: CASSESSSGIQETQYF.

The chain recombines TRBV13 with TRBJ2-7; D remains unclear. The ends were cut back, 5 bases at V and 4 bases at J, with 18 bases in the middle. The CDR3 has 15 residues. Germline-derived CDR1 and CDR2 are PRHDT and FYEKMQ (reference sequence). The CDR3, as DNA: TGTGCCAGCAGCGTTGCGGAGAAGCTTCTTTACGAGCAGTACTTC. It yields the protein CASSVAEKLLYEQYF.

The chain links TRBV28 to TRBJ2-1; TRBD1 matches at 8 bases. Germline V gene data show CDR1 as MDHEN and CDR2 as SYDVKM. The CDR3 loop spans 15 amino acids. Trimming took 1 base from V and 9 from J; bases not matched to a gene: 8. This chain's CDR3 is CASSLSVRGQGEQFF. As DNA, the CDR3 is TGTGCCAGCAGTTTATCGGTCAGGGGGCAGGGTGAGCAGTTCTTC.

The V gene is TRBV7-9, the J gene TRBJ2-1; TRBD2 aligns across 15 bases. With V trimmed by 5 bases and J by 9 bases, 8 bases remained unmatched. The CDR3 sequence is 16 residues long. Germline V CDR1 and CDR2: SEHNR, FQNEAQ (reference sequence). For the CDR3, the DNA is TGTGCCAGCAGCCGGACTAGCGGGAGGGCCTGGGGTGAGCAGTTCTTC. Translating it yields CASSRTSGRAWGEQFF. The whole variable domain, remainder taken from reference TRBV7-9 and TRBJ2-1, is DTGVSQNPRHKITKRGQNVTFRCDPISEHNRLYWYRQTLGQGPEFLTYFQNEAQLEKSRLLSDRFSAERPKGSFSTLEIQRTEQGDSAMYLCASSRTSGRAWGEQFFGPGTRLTVL.

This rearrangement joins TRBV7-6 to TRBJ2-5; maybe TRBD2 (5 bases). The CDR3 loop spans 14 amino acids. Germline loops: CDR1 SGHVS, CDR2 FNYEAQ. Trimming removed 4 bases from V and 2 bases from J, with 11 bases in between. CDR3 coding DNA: TGTGCCAGCAGCTCACTAGTGGATCAAGAGACCCAGTACTTC. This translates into CASSSLVDQETQYF.

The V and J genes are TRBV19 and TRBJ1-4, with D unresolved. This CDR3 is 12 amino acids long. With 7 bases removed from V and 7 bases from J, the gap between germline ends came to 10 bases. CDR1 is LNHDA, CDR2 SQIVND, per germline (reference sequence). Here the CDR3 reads CASNGLGEKLFF. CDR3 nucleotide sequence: TGTGCCAGTAACGGGTTGGGTGAAAAACTGTTTTTT.

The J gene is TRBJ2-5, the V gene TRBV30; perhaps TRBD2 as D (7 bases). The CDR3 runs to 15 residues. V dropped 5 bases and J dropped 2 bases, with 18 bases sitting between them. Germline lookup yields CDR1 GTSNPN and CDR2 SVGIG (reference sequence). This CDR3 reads CAWGSAGADQETQYF. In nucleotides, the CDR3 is TGTGCCTGGGGATCGGCGGGGGCCGATCAAGAGACCCAGTACTTC.

The CDR3 nucleotides read TGTGCCAGCAGGGGCAGATTGAACACTGAAGCTTTCTTT. It specifies CASRGRLNTEAFF. The chain recombines TRBV2 with TRBJ1-1; D call uncertain. This CDR3 has 13 amino acids. In germline, CDR1 is SNHLY, CDR2 FYNNEI. V lost 6 bases to trimming and J lost 0 bases, with 8 bases between them.

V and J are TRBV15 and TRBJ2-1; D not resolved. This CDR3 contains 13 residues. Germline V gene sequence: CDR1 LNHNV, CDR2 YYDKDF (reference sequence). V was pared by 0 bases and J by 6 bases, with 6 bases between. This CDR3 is CATSRDLANEQFF. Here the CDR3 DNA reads TGTGCCACCAGCAGAGATTTGGCCAATGAGCAGTTCTTC.

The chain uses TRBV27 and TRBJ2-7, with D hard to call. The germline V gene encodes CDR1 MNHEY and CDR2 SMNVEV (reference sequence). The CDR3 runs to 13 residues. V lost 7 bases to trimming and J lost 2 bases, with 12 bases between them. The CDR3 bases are TGTGCCAGCAAATCGTCCCTTACCTACGAGCAGTACTTC. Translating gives CASKSSLTYEQYF.

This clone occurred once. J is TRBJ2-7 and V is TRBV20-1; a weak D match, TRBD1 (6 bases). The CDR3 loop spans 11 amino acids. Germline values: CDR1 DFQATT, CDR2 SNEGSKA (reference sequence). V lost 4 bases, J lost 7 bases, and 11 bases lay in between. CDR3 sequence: CSAILQGEQYF. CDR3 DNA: TGCAGTGCTATCTTACAGGGAGAGCAGTACTTC.

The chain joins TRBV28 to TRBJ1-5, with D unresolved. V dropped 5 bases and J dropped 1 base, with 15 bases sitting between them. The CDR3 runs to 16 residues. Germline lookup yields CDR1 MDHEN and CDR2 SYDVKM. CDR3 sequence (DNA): TGTGCCAGCAGTCTTCCACGGGGATTGAGCAATCAGCCCCAGCATTTT. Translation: CASSLPRGLSNQPQHF.

As DNA, the CDR3 is TGTGCCAGCTCACCGCCTTCAGTTCTCGTCGCTAGCACAGATACGCAGTATTTT. It specifies CASSPPSVLVASTDTQYF. The chain is built from TRBV18 and TRBJ2-3, with D uncertain. Germline CDR1 reads KGHSH; CDR2 reads LQKENI. CDR3 length: 18 residues. V lost 3 bases and J 0 bases, leaving 19 bases between the germline ends.

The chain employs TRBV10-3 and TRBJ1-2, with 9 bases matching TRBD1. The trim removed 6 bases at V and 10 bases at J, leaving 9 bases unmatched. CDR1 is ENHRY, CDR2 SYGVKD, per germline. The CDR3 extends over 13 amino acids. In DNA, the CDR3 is TGTGCCATCAGGGGACCGGGACAGGGTCCCTACACCTTC. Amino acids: CAIRGPGQGPYTF.

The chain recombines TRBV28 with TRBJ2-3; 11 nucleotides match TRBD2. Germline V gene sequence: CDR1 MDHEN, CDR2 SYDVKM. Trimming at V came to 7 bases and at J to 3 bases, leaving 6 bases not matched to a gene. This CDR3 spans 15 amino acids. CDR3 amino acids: CASKLAGGNTDTQYF. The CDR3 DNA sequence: TGTGCCAGCAAGCTAGCGGGAGGTAATACAGATACGCAGTATTTT.

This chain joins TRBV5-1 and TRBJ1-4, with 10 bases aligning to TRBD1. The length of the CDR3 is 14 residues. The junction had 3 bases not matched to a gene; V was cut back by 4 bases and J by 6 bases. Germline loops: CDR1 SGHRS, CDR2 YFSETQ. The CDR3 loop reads CASSAGTGDEKLFF. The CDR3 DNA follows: TGCGCCAGCAGCGCCGGGACAGGGGATGAAAAACTGTTTTTT.